The T cell receptor beta chain described here comes from a study of T-cell reconstitution after alpha-beta-depleted transplantation in children. CDR3 length: 12 residues. CDR1 is WSHSY, CDR2 SAAADI, per germline. J gave up 8 bases and V 8 bases, and 7 bases lay outside the gene matches. Broader study findings: The study traced high day-60 TCRbeta diversity in some patients to surviving recipient T cells and thymic progenitors.

In regard to this clonotype: Its antigen remains unknown.

Unique molecular identifiers were used in preparing the TCRbeta library. TCRdb passed the PCR reads through MiXCR, listing each CDR3 protein once. The table has around 490,000 distinct CDR3 sequences, 9.5% to 12% seen once; the top ten hold 12% to 15%. The V gene is TRBV10-2, the J gene TRBJ1-2, with 8 bases identical to TRBD1. The source material was PBMCs, mostly from graft donor cells, sampled 180 days after TCRalphabeta/CD19-depleted stem cell transplant. The TCR was taken from a female patient younger than 10 who had a stem cell transplant for aplastic anemia, so the T cells may come from the graft donor. Here the CDR3 DNA reads TGCGCCAGCGGTCTGACAGGGGTAGGCTACACCTTC. Amino acids: CASGLTGVGYTF.